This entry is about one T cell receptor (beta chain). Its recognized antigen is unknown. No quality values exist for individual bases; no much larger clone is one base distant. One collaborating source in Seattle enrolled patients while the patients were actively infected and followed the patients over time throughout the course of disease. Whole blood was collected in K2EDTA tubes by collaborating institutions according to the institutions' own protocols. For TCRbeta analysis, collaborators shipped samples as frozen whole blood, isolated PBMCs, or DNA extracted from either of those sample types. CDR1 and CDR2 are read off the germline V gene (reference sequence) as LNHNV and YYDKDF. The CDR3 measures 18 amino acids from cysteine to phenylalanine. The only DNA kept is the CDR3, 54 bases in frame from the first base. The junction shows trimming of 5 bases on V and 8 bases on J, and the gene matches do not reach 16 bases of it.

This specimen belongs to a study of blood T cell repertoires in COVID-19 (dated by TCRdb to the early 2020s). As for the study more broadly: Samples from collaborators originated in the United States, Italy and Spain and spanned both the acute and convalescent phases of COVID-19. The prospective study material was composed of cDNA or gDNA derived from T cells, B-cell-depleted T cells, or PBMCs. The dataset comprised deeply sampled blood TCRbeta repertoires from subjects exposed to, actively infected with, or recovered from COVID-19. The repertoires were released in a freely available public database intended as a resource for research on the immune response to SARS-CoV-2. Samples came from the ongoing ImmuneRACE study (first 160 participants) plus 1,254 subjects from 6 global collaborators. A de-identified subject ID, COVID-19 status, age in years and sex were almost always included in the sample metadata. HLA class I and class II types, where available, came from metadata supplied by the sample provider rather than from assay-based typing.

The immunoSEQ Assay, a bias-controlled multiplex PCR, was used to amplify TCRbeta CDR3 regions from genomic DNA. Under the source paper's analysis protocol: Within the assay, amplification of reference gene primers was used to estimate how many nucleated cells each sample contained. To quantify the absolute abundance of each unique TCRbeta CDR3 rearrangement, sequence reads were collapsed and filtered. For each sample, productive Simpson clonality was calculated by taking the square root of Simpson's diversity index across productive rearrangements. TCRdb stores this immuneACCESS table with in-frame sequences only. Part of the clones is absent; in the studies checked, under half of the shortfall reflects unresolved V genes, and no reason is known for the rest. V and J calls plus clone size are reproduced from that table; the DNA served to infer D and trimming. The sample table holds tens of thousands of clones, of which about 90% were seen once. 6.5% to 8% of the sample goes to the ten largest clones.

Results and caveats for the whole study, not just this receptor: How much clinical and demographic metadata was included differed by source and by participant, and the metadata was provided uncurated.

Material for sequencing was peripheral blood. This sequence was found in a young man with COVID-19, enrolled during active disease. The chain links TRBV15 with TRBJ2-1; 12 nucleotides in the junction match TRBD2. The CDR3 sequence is CATSPSPPTSGSFDEQFF. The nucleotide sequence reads TGTGCCACCAGCCCCTCCCCCCCGACTAGCGGGAGTTTCGATGAGCAGTTCTTC.